This TCR delta chain was found in a study of gamma-delta chains in newborns, infants, children. On the study more broadly: Microbial exposure reportedly drives polyclonal innate γδ T cell expansion after birth.

This clone was counted a few times. At one of its ends the junction is not consistent with the germline gene, which may arise from a read error. TCRdb re-called the reads with CATT. Of approximately 5,400 delta-chain clones in the sample, approximately 18% are singletons; the top ten hold 5.2%. The CDR3 sequence is 18 residues long. The germline CDR1 and CDR2 sequences are GEAIGNYY and EKD. The sequence derives from a child who was a newborn, infant or young child, either healthy, febrile or measles-vaccinated (not recorded which). The V call is TRDV2, the J call TRDJ3; 13 bases are shared with TRDD3. The sample consisted of blood. Written as DNA, the CDR3 is TGTGCCCGTGACTTACTGGGGGATACGCCTTGGGACACCCGACAGATGTTTTTC. It encodes CARDLLGDTPWDTRQMFF.